The 16 T cell receptor beta chains presented below share a single source sample, sequenced in a study of cytomegalovirus exposure and HLA in healthy donors. The PCR was carried out with 60 Vbeta primers and 13 Jbeta primers. Data came from immunoSEQ multiplex PCR; TCRdb stores just in-frame clones and leaves some out. The sample has approximately 200,000 clones, roughly four fifths seen once; the top ten hold about 0.094%. Sequenced material: PBMCs. The receptors were sampled from a boy younger than 10 in good health and CMV-seronegative.

This clone was seen more than once but under ten times. The CDR3 DNA reads as TGCGCCAGCGAACAGGGGGCGGTACGGTCCTACAATGAGCAGTTCTTC. As protein: CASEQGAVRSYNEQFF. The gene calls are TRBV5-1 and TRBJ2-1, with 9 positions matching TRBD1. V shed 7 bases and J 1 base; nucleotides not matched to a gene: 9. The germline CDR1 and CDR2 sequences are SGHRS and YFSETQ. The CDR3 consists of 16 residues.

The chain uses TRBV12-5 and TRBJ1-1, with D unresolved. V was trimmed by 6 bases and J by 1 base, leaving 6 bases between them. The CDR3 length is 12 residues. The germline V gene has CDR1 LGHNT and CDR2 FRNRAP. This CDR3 is CASGSGNTEAFF. The CDR3, as DNA: TGTGCTAGTGGATCAGGGAACACTGAAGCTTTCTTT.

The J gene is TRBJ1-5, the V gene TRBV20-1, with D maybe TRBD1 (5 bases). The CDR3 covers 11 residues. The germline CDR1 and CDR2 sequences are DFQATT and SNEGSKA (reference sequence). The DNA of the CDR3 is TGCAGACCTGGGGGGAATCAGCCCCAGCATTTT. It yields the protein CRPGGNQPQHF.

The CDR3 region is CASSPRTGQETQYF. The CDR3 nucleotides are TGTGCCAGCAGCCCTAGGACAGGGCAAGAGACCCAGTACTTC. The V and J genes are TRBV13 and TRBJ2-5; 8 nucleotides align to TRBD1. This CDR3 spans 14 amino acids. In germline, CDR1 is PRHDT, CDR2 FYEKMQ (reference sequence). Trimming took 5 bases from V and 2 from J; bases not matched to a gene: 4.

V gene TRBV7-6 combines with J gene TRBJ2-1; D might be TRBD2 (6 bases). CDR3 size: 16 residues. Between the trimmed V and J ends, which lost 7 bases and 9 bases, there was a span of 25 bases. Germline lookup yields CDR1 SGHVS and CDR2 FNYEAQ. DNA for the CDR3: TGTGCCAGCACCCAAGACCCTCGCGGGGCTCGGGGTGAGCAGTTCTTC. Translated: CASTQDPRGARGEQFF.

The V and J genes are TRBV7-3 and TRBJ1-2; no firm D call. Germline V gene sequence: CDR1 SGHTA, CDR2 FQGTGA. V dropped 5 bases and J dropped 0 bases, with 19 bases sitting between them. This CDR3 is 17 amino acids long. CDR3 region: CASSGKLELEANYGYTF. The CDR3 nucleotides are TGTGCCAGCAGCGGAAAGTTGGAGCTAGAAGCTAACTATGGCTACACCTTC.

The V call is TRBV28, the J call TRBJ1-1; 9 nucleotides match TRBD1. This CDR3 comprises 16 residues. Germline trimming cut 4 bases from V and 1 base from J; bases unmatched to any gene: 7. Germline CDR1 MDHEN, CDR2 SYDVKM. The CDR3 DNA is TGTGCCAGCAGTTCCAGGACAGGGGCGGGGAACACTGAAGCTTTCTTT. The encoded protein is CASSSRTGAGNTEAFF. Full variable domain (outside the CDR3, taken from reference TRBV28 and TRBJ1-1): DVKVTQSSRYLVKRTGEKVFLECVQDMDHENMFWYRQDPGLGLRLIYFSYDVKMKEKGDIPEGYSVSREKKERFSLILESASTNQTSMYLCASSSRTGAGNTEAFFGQGTRLTVV.

This sequence joins TRBV6-1 and TRBJ1-1; no firm D call. The germline V and J ends were trimmed by 4 bases and 3 bases, with 12 bases remaining between them. The CDR3 consists of 14 residues. Germline V CDR1 and CDR2: MNHNS, SASEGT. CDR3 coding DNA: TGTGCCAGCAGTGTGAGGAACGGGGACACTGAAGCTTTCTTT. Translated, it gives CASSVRNGDTEAFF.

The chain combines TRBV5-1 with TRBJ2-7; weak D call: TRBD2 (5 bases). Germline V gene lookup returns CDR1 SGHRS and CDR2 YFSETQ. The CDR3 has 13 residues. V dropped 2 bases and J dropped 7 bases, with 13 bases sitting between them. The CDR3 coding sequence is TGCGCCAGCAGCTTCTTAAGAGGAGGAGAGCAGTACTTC. Translation: CASSFLRGGEQYF.

The chain combines TRBV6-6 with TRBJ2-7; a possible D gene is TRBD2 (7 bases). The CDR3 loop spans 14 amino acids. Germline V gives CDR1 MNHNY, CDR2 SVGAGI (reference sequence). Trimming removed 5 bases at V and 1 base at J, with 12 bases between. In DNA, the CDR3 is TGTGCCAGCAGTACCGGGGGGCCATCCTACGAGCAGTACTTC. Encoded protein: CASSTGGPSYEQYF.

CDR3 coding DNA: TGTGCCAGCAGCTTGGCCGCGCAGGGATGGACTGAAGCTTTCTTT. Translated, it gives CASSLAAQGWTEAFF. The V and J genes are TRBV5-8 and TRBJ1-1; a possible D gene is TRBD1 (5 bases). The CDR3 runs to 15 residues. Germline V gene sequence: CDR1 SGHTS, CDR2 YDEGEE. V was cut by 0 bases and J by 5 bases, with 14 bases left in between.

This clone was seen a few times. The chain employs TRBV29-1 and TRBJ2-3, with D perhaps TRBD2 (6 bases). The CDR3 loop spans 13 amino acids. V lost 6 bases, J lost 7 bases, and 17 bases lay in between. Germline CDR1 is SQVTM and CDR2 is ANQGSEA. The CDR3 sequence: CSVRESSPHTQYF. Written as DNA, the CDR3 is TGCAGCGTCCGGGAGAGCAGTCCCCATACGCAGTATTTT.

The gene calls are TRBV4-1 and TRBJ2-7, with TRBD2 identical over 9 bases. Trimming removed 4 bases from V and 7 bases from J; junction bases left unmatched: 8. CDR3 size: 14 residues. Germline CDR1 and CDR2: MGHRA and YSYEKL. CDR3 residues: CASSLGVAGEEQYF. DNA for the CDR3: TGCGCCAGCAGCCTCGGGGTAGCGGGGGAAGAGCAGTACTTC.

This chain uses TRBV4-3 with TRBJ2-3; D uncertain. Trimming stripped 4 bases from V and 4 bases from J, with 12 bases between. The CDR3 length is 14 residues. Per germline, CDR1 LGHNA and CDR2 YSLEER. The CDR3 sequence: CASSPGSSSDTQYF. The CDR3 DNA is TGCGCCAGCAGCCCCGGGTCTTCATCAGATACGCAGTATTTT.

This chain connects TRBV2 to TRBJ1-1, with TRBD1 as a possible D gene (5 bases). Germline CDR1 is SNHLY and CDR2 is FYNNEI. Deletions cut 5 bases from V and 6 bases from J, with 19 bases between. The CDR3 length is 15 residues. The CDR3 DNA sequence: TGTGCCAGCAGTCCTTTGGGTCGGGGGAGGTCTGAAGCTTTCTTT. It encodes CASSPLGRGRSEAFF.

The chain carries TRBV5-1 and TRBJ2-5; tentative D call: TRBD2 (6 bases). The V gene's germline CDR1 is SGHRS and CDR2 YFSETQ. Trimming pared 0 bases from V and 5 bases from J, leaving 11 bases between. The CDR3 has 14 amino acids. The CDR3 sequence is CASSLAGAGETQYF. CDR3 bases: TGCGCCAGCAGCTTGGCCGGGGCGGGGGAGACCCAGTACTTC.